The 22 T cell receptor beta chains below come from one sample, sequenced in a study of cytotoxic CD8 clonotypes in ibrutinib-treated CLL. Assay: immunoSEQ multiplex PCR; the TCRdb copy retains only in-frame clones and omits some. The sample consists of some 290,000 clones, about 80% of them appearing once. Sequenced here: PBMCs, sampled before ibrutinib treatment. The receptors originated from a human donor with chronic lymphocytic leukemia.

V is TRBV30 and J is TRBJ1-1; TRBD1 matches at 7 bases. Germline V gives CDR1 GTSNPN, CDR2 SVGIG (reference sequence). Trimming at V came to 7 bases and at J to 0 bases, leaving 2 bases not matched to a gene. The length of the CDR3 is 12 residues. CDR3 in DNA: TGTGCCTACAGGGGCCTGAACACTGAAGCTTTCTTT. This gives the protein CAYRGLNTEAFF.

V gene TRBV5-1 combines with J gene TRBJ2-7; 13 positions agree with TRBD2. The CDR3 is made up of 16 amino acids. Per germline, CDR1 SGHRS and CDR2 YFSETQ. Trimming removed 2 bases from V and 4 bases from J; junction bases left unmatched: 6. DNA for the CDR3: TGCGCCAGCAGCTTCACTAGCGGGAGGGCCTCATACGAGCAGTACTTC. Residues: CASSFTSGRASYEQYF.

This rearrangement joins TRBV9 to TRBJ2-1; the match to TRBD2 covers 14 bases. Germline V gene sequence: CDR1 SGDLS, CDR2 YYNGEE. With 4 bases clipped from V and 0 bases from J, the junction kept 6 bases outside the gene matches. The CDR3 contains 18 residues. The CDR3 nucleotides read TGTGCCAGCAGCCGACTAGCGGGAGGGCCTAGCTCCTACAATGAGCAGTTCTTC. This codes for CASSRLAGGPSSYNEQFF.

This sequence joins TRBV10-2 and TRBJ2-4; no clear D. Between the trimmed V and J ends, which lost 2 bases and 0 bases, there was a span of 8 bases. Per the germline V gene, CDR1 is WSHSY and CDR2 is SAAADI. This CDR3 has 15 amino acids. The CDR3 loop reads CASSETQLAKNIQYF. The CDR3 nucleotides are TGCGCCAGCAGTGAGACCCAATTAGCCAAAAACATTCAGTACTTC.

The rearrangement joins TRBV5-6 to TRBJ2-7; 7 bases map to TRBD1. CDR3 length: 15 amino acids. CDR1 is SGHDT and CDR2 is YYEEEE in the germline V gene. Trimming took 4 bases from V and 3 from J; bases not matched to a gene: 10. Here the CDR3 reads CASSPAGGLFYEQYF. As DNA, the CDR3 is TGTGCCAGCAGCCCTGCAGGGGGTCTGTTCTACGAGCAGTACTTC.

CDR3 protein: CATNPGDSTDTQYF. The CDR3 DNA sequence: TGTGCCACCAACCCTGGGGACAGCACAGATACGCAGTATTTT. This chain joins TRBV15 and TRBJ2-3; D could derive from TRBD1 or TRBD2 (5 bases each). V lost 7 bases and J 0 bases, leaving 11 bases between the germline ends. The V gene's germline CDR1 is LNHNV and CDR2 YYDKDF (reference sequence). The length of the CDR3 is 14 residues.

V and J are TRBV28 and TRBJ2-7, with D possibly being TRBD1 or TRBD2 (5 bases each). This CDR3 has 16 amino acids. Trimming took 5 bases from V and 0 from J, leaving 17 bases between them. CDR1 MDHEN and CDR2 SYDVKM come from the germline V gene. The chain's CDR3 is CASSNRGTGFSYEQYF. CDR3 DNA sequence: TGTGCCAGCAGTAATCGAGGGACGGGGTTCTCCTACGAGCAGTACTTC.

The chain is built from TRBV4-3 and TRBJ2-3, with 7 bases lining up with TRBD1. The CDR3 runs 14 residues. Per the germline V gene, CDR1 is LGHNA and CDR2 is YSLEER. V shed 4 bases, J shed 2 bases, and the junction held 3 bases outside the gene matches. CDR3 bases: TGCGCCAGCAGCCCGGACAGGAACACAGATACGCAGTATTTT. This gives the protein CASSPDRNTDTQYF.

This chain connects TRBV6-4 to TRBJ2-7; D is tentatively TRBD1 or TRBD2 (5 bases each). Germline V gene sequence: CDR1 MRHNA, CDR2 SNTAGT. The V gene lost 6 bases and the J gene lost 5 bases, with 14 bases spanning the gap. CDR3 length equals 13 residues. CDR3 nucleotides: TGTGCCAGCAGGGACGACAGAGGGAACGAGCAGTACTTC. It is translated as CASRDDRGNEQYF.

The chain is built from TRBV7-7 and TRBJ2-2; D is tentatively TRBD1 or TRBD2 (6 bases each). Deletions cut 3 bases from V and 7 bases from J, with 18 bases between. Germline CDR1 reads SSHAT; CDR2 reads FNYEAQ (reference sequence). This CDR3 region has 16 residues. CDR3 in amino acids: CASSFSGGGLNGELFF. DNA for the CDR3: TGTGCCAGCAGCTTTTCCGGGGGCGGTCTGAACGGGGAGCTGTTTTTT.

The CDR3 DNA reads TGTGCCAGCAGCGTTAGCGGCCCCTACAATGAGCAGTTCTTC. This sequence encodes CASSVSGPYNEQFF. V gene TRBV7-2 combines with J gene TRBJ2-1; weak D call: TRBD2 (6 bases). Germline loops: CDR1 SGHTA, CDR2 FQGNSA. This CDR3 region has 14 residues. V lost 5 bases and J 2 bases, leaving 10 bases between the germline ends. Complete variable domain (other parts from reference TRBV7-2 and TRBJ2-1): GAGVSQSPSNKVTEKGKDVELRCDPISGHTALYWYRQSLGQGLEFLIYFQGNSAPDKSGLPSDRFSAERTGGSVSTLTIQRTQQEDSAVYLCASSVSGPYNEQFFGPGTRLTVL.

The V gene is TRBV11-3, the J gene TRBJ2-1; TRBD2 aligns across 10 bases. This CDR3 spans 15 amino acids. Germline V CDR1 and CDR2: SGHNT, YENEEA. The J segment lost 10 bases and the V segment lost 5 bases, leaving 11 bases of the junction unmatched. CDR3 nucleotide sequence: TGTGCCAGCAGCCCCCTAGCGGGAGCGGGATCAGAGCAGTTCTTC. Translation: CASSPLAGAGSEQFF.

The chain joins TRBV19 to TRBJ2-1, with TRBD2 identical over 7 bases. The junction had 6 bases not matched to a gene; V was cut back by 3 bases and J by 1 base. Germline lookup yields CDR1 LNHDA and CDR2 SQIVND (reference sequence). This CDR3 contains 16 residues. The CDR3: CASSIRPAGSYNEQFF. CDR3 sequence (DNA): TGTGCCAGTAGTATCAGACCAGCGGGATCCTACAATGAGCAGTTCTTC.

The rearrangement uses TRBV10-1 and TRBJ2-1; 13 nucleotides line up with TRBD2. J was trimmed by 6 bases and V by 2 bases; bases with no gene match: 10. The CDR3 has 18 residues. CDR1 and CDR2 from the germline V gene are WNHNN and SYGVQD (reference sequence). The DNA of the CDR3 is TGCGCCAGCAGTGAGGGACTAGCGGGGGCAGACATCCTCAATGAGCAGTTCTTC. It codes for CASSEGLAGADILNEQFF.

V gene TRBV19 combines with J gene TRBJ1-5; a possible D gene is TRBD1 (6 bases). CDR3 length: 13 amino acids. Deletions cut 6 bases from V and 2 bases from J, with 8 bases between. Germline CDR1 LNHDA, CDR2 SQIVND (reference sequence). CDR3 sequence (DNA): TGTGCCAGTAGGCCAGGGGGCAATCAGCCCCAGCATTTT. Translated, it gives CASRPGGNQPQHF.

The chain joins TRBV30 to TRBJ1-5; the D is unclear. Trimming pared 2 bases from V and 3 bases from J, leaving 14 bases between. This CDR3 region has 15 residues. Germline CDR1 reads GTSNPN; CDR2 reads SVGIG (reference sequence). The CDR3 DNA sequence: TGTGCCTGGAGTCTGAATAGTCAGAACAATCAGCCCCAGCATTTT. Protein sequence: CAWSLNSQNNQPQHF.

The chain couples TRBV19 to TRBJ1-5; D is perhaps TRBD1 (5 bases). With 3 bases removed from V and 3 bases from J, the gap between germline ends came to 12 bases. The CDR3 is 15 amino acids. Looked up from germline, CDR1 is LNHDA and CDR2 is SQIVND (reference sequence). CDR3 residues: CASSIGRVANQPQHF. The DNA of the CDR3 is TGTGCCAGTAGTATCGGCAGGGTAGCCAATCAGCCCCAGCATTTT. Filled out from reference TRBV19 and TRBJ1-5, the complete variable domain reads DGGITQSPKYLFRKEGQNVTLSCEQNLNHDAMYWYRQDPGQGLRLIYYSQIVNDFQKGDIAEGYSVSREKKESFPLTVTSAQKNPTAFYLCASSIGRVANQPQHFGDGTRLSIL.

The chain links TRBV18 to TRBJ1-1; 11 bases agree with TRBD1. Germline CDR1 and CDR2: KGHSH and LQKENI. With 3 bases clipped from V and 3 bases from J, the junction kept 3 bases outside the gene matches. This CDR3 is built from 15 residues. CDR3 sequence reads: CASSPGTGGYTEAFF. DNA of the CDR3: TGTGCCAGCTCACCCGGGACAGGGGGTTACACTGAAGCTTTCTTT.

This chain uses TRBV10-2 with TRBJ2-1; D is unresolved. Deletions cut 3 bases from V and 8 bases from J, with 26 bases between. This CDR3 is built from 18 residues. CDR1 is WSHSY, CDR2 SAAADI, per germline. CDR3 in DNA: TGCGCCAGCAGTGAAAAGGGTCGGTGGGGTATTTTTGCCGATGAGCAGTTCTTC. Translation gives CASSEKGRWGIFADEQFF.

This clone occurred a few times. The rearrangement uses TRBV5-6 and TRBJ2-5; 7 nucleotides match TRBD1. V lost 3 bases, J lost 5 bases, and 4 bases stayed unmatched. The CDR3 covers 13 residues. Germline V gene data show CDR1 as SGHDT and CDR2 as YYEEEE. The CDR3 loop reads CASSWDRKETQYF. The CDR3 region has the DNA TGTGCCAGCAGCTGGGACAGAAAGGAGACCCAGTACTTC. The complete variable domain, with remaining parts taken from reference TRBV5-6 and TRBJ2-5, reads DAGVTQSPTHLIKTRGQQVTLRCSPKSGHDTVSWYQQALGQGPQFIFQYYEEEERQRGNFPDRFSGHQFPNYSSELNVNALLLGDSALYLCASSWDRKETQYFGPGTRLLVL.

The rearrangement uses TRBV5-1 and TRBJ2-3; D is unclear. V was cut by 0 bases and J by 2 bases, with 10 bases left in between. Per germline, CDR1 SGHRS and CDR2 YFSETQ. This CDR3 region has 15 residues. CDR3 protein: CASSLEQSFTDTQYF. The DNA for the CDR3 is TGCGCCAGCAGCTTGGAGCAGAGTTTCACAGATACGCAGTATTTT.

The V gene is TRBV6-5, the J gene TRBJ2-3, with 10 nucleotides matching TRBD2. In germline, CDR1 is MNHEY, CDR2 SVGAGI. J lost 3 bases, V lost 10 bases, and 7 bases had no gene match. The CDR3 sequence is 14 residues long. CDR3 coding DNA: TGTGCCACCACATTAGCGGGAGGTACAGATACGCAGTATTTT. It codes for CATTLAGGTDTQYF.